This entry describes one TCR beta chain. Its specificity is not known. This sample is part of a study of OX40 agonist ivuxolimab in advanced cancers. Overall study findings and caveats: Low levels of normalized T-cell clonal expansion also appeared in some nonresponders. The work left the antigen specificity of expanded peripheral T cells undetermined.

This CDR3 has 18 residues. Losses at the gene ends were 4 bases for V and 0 bases for J; bases not matched to a gene: 14. The germline V gene encodes CDR1 SGHRS and CDR2 YFSETQ. Clones were read by immunoSEQ multiplex PCR, and TCRdb kept only the in-frame ones, dropping some. The sample has 70,000 to 95,000 clones; around four fifths are singletons. The source of this sequence is an adult with an advanced solid tumor such as melanoma, head and neck, liver or kidney cancer. This specimen consisted of CD4+ or CD8+ T cells sorted from blood, obtained in a trial of the OX40 agonist ivuxolimab. The chain has TRBV5-1 and TRBJ2-3; the match to TRBD2 covers 7 bases. As DNA, the CDR3 is TGCGCCAGCAGCCCGGATGTGGTAGCGGGCCTTAGCACAGATACGCAGTATTTT. It translates to CASSPDVVAGLSTDTQYF.